This TCR beta chain was identified during a study of blood T cell repertoires in COVID-19 (dated by TCRdb to 2018 to 2021). Background for the entire study: Samples covering the acute and convalescent phases of COVID-19 were provided by collaborators in the United States, Italy and Spain. The prospective study material was composed of cDNA or gDNA derived from T cells, B-cell-depleted T cells, or PBMCs. The dataset comprised deeply sampled blood TCRbeta repertoires from subjects exposed to, actively infected with, or recovered from COVID-19. The repertoires were made available in a free public database intended to serve as a resource for research on the immune response to SARS-CoV-2. Samples came from the ongoing ImmuneRACE study (first 160 participants) plus 1,254 subjects from 6 global collaborators. Nearly every sample came with metadata listing a de-identified subject ID, COVID-19 status, age in years and sex. Where HLA class I and class II types were available, the types were taken from metadata supplied by the sample provider, not from assay-based typing. The paper as a whole reports these results and caveats: The amount of clinical and demographic metadata varied by source and participant and was provided uncurated.

Another Seattle source contributed samples from volunteer blood donors who had recovered from COVID-19. Whole blood was collected in K2EDTA tubes by collaborating institutions according to the institutions' own protocols. Collaborator samples were shipped for TCRbeta analysis as frozen whole blood, isolated PBMCs, or DNA extracted from either sample type. Concerning this clone: Its target antigen remains unknown. It has no much larger one-base neighbor in the sample; base qualities were not kept.

The CDR3 covers 15 residues, taking in both the cysteine and the phenylalanine. CDR3 DNA is the only sequence kept; it has 45 bases, read in frame from the first base. CDR1 and CDR2 were assigned from the germline V gene as SGHRS and YFSETQ. Trimming leaves V shorter by 4 bases and J shorter by 7 bases, with the junction holding 7 bases beyond the gene matches. The immunoSEQ Assay, a bias-controlled multiplex PCR, was used to amplify TCRbeta CDR3 regions from genomic DNA. Per the original workflow: Nucleated cell counts per sample were estimated from amplification of reference gene primers within the assay. To quantify the absolute abundance of each unique TCRbeta CDR3 rearrangement, sequence reads were collapsed and filtered. For each sample, productive Simpson clonality was calculated as the square root of Simpson's diversity index over productive rearrangements. TCRdb carries this immuneACCESS record with in-frame sequences only. Its versions omit some clonotypes, under half of them owing to an unresolved V gene in the studies checked, with the rest unexplained. V, J and clone size are taken as reported in that table, and D and trimming were inferred from the DNA itself. The sample records 200,000 to 300,000 clones, 86% of which are singletons. In total, the top ten clones hold about 3% of the sample.

Material for sequencing was peripheral blood. The sequence was collected from a woman younger than 45 who had recovered from COVID-19. The chain joins TRBV5-1 to TRBJ1-4, with 10 central nucleotides matching TRBD1. The bases are TGCGCCAGCAGCCCAGGGACAGGGGTTATTGAAAAACTGTTTTTT. Translated, it gives CASSPGTGVIEKLFF.